This T cell receptor beta chain was identified in a study of post-analysis software for immune sequencing data. Study-level findings and limits: Controls showed lower frequencies than patients for 4 or 5 TRBV segments, and TRBV5-6, TRBV5-1 and TRBV20-1 were among these.

Incorporated into the TCR beta cDNA libraries were unique molecular identifiers, which served to reduce PCR and sequencing biases. TCRdb ran MiXCR on the PCR reads and lists one entry per CDR3 protein. Among hundreds of thousands of distinct CDR3 sequences, approximately 60% were seen once, and the ten largest hold about 11%. This clonotype was seen only a few times. The antigen is not known. Trimming cost V 4 bases and J 4 bases; bases outside gene matches: 12. Looked up from germline, CDR1 is LGHNA and CDR2 is YSLEER. CDR3 size: 17 residues. The chain couples TRBV4-3 to TRBJ2-3; TRBD2 aligns across 9 bases. The receptor was isolated from a girl aged 2-10 years with multiple sclerosis. Sequences were obtained from blood. The CDR3 spells CASSPSPPSGEADTQYF. The CDR3 nucleotides read TGCGCCAGCAGCCCTAGCCCCCCTAGCGGGGAGGCAGATACGCAGTATTTT.